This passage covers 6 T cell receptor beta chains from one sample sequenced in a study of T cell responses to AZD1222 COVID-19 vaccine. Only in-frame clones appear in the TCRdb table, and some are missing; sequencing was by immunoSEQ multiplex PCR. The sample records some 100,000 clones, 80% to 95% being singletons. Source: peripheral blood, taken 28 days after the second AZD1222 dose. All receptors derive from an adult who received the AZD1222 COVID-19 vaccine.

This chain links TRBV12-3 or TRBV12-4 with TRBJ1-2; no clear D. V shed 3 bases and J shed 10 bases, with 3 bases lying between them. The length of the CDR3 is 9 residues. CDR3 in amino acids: CASSFPYTF. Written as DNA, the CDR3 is TGTGCCAGCAGTTTTCCCTACACCTTC.

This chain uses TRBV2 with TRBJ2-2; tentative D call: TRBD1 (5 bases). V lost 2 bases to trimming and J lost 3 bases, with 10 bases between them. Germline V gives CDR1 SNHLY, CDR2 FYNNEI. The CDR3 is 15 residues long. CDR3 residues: CASSEWGMDTGELFF. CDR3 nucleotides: TGTGCCAGCAGTGAATGGGGCATGGACACCGGGGAGCTGTTTTTT.

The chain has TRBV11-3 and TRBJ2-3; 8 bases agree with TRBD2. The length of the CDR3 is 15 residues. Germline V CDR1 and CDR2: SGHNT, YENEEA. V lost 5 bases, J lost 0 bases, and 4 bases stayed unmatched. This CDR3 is CASSAASGSTDTQYF. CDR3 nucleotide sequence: TGTGCCAGCAGCGCAGCTAGCGGGAGCACAGATACGCAGTATTTT.

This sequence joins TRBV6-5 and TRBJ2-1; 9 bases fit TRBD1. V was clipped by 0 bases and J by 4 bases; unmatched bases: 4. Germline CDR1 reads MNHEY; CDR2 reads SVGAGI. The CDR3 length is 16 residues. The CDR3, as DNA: TGTGCCAGCAGTTACTCAAGGACAGGGGCGTACAATGAGCAGTTCTTC. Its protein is CASSYSRTGAYNEQFF.

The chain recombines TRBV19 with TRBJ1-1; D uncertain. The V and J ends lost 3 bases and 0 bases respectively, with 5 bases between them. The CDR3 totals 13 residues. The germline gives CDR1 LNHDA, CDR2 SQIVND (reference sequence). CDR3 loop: CASSIIMNTEAFF. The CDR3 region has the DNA TGTGCCAGTAGTATCATCATGAACACTGAAGCTTTCTTT.

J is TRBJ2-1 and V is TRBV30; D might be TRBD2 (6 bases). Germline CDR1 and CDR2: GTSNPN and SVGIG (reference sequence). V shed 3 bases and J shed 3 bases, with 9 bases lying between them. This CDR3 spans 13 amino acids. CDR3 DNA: TGTGCCTGGAGAATGACTAGCTACAATGAGCAGTTCTTC. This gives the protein CAWRMTSYNEQFF. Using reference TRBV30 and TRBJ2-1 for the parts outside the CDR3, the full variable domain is SQTIHQWPATLVQPVGSPLSLECTVEGTSNPNLYWYRQAAGRGLQLLFYSVGIGQISSEVPQNLSASRPQDRQFILSSKKLLLSDSGFYLCAWRMTSYNEQFFGPGTRLTVL.